Listed here is a single T cell receptor (beta chain). The germline V gene has CDR1 LGHNA and CDR2 YNFKEQ. CDR3 length: 15 residues. The source of the sample is a study of monozygotic twins with inflammatory bowel disease. Template switching appended UMIs that held a 6-nucleotide sample barcode. TCRdb re-called the 5' RACE reads; one entry per CDR3 protein, DNA not given. This listing includes about 160,000 distinct CDR3 sequences. Material for sequencing was blood. This chain links TRBV4-2 with TRBJ1-1; without DNA, the TCRdb call of TRBD1 cannot be checked. The origin of this receptor is a human donor with ulcerative colitis or Crohn's disease, or a healthy co-twin of an affected twin (not recorded which). The CDR3 loop reads CASSQDWGSAFGAFF.